The T cell receptor beta chain under discussion was sequenced for a study of shared clonotypes between healthy human individuals. About this clone itself: Other nucleotide sequences from this sample produce the same CDR3.

Data came from immunoSEQ multiplex PCR; TCRdb stores just in-frame clones and leaves some out. The table has about 870,000 clones, around 93% seen once; the top ten hold 24%. CD45RO negativity and positive selection for CCR7 defined naive CD8 cells, a population that excluded terminally differentiated effector memory CD45RA+ cells. This clonotype was sampled from a young man in good health. What was sequenced was naive CD8+ T cells sorted from blood.

The CDR3 is CASSIIGTGELFF. The CDR3 region has the DNA TGTGCCAGTAGTATTATTGGCACCGGGGAGCTGTTTTTT. V gene TRBV19 combines with J gene TRBJ2-2, with D hard to call. The CDR3 has 13 amino acids. V was clipped by 3 bases and J by 4 bases, with 6 bases between them. CDR1 LNHDA and CDR2 SQIVND come from the germline V gene (reference sequence).